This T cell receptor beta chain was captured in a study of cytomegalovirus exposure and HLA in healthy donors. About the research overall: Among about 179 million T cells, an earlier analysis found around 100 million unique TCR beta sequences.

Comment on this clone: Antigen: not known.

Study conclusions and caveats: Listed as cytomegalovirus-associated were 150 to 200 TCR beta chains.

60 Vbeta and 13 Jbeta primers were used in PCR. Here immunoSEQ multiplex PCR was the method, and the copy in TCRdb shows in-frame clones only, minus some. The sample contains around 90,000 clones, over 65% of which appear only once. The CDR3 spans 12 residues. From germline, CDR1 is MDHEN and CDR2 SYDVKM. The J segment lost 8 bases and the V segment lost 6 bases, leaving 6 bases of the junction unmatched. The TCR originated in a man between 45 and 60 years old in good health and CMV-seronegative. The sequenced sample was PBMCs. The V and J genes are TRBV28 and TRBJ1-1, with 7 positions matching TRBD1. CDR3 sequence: CASSQLQGEAFF. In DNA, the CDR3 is TGTGCCAGCAGCCAATTACAGGGGGAAGCTTTCTTT. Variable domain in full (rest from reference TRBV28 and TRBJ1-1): DVKVTQSSRYLVKRTGEKVFLECVQDMDHENMFWYRQDPGLGLRLIYFSYDVKMKEKGDIPEGYSVSREKKERFSLILESASTNQTSMYLCASSQLQGEAFFGQGTRLTVV.